The rows below give T cell receptor beta chains drawn from one sample of a study of blood T cell repertoires in COVID-19. Some clones are missing from TCRdb's copy, which holds only in-frame ones; the method was immunoSEQ multiplex PCR. The sample lists about 240,000 clones, around 86% occurring once. The source material was peripheral blood. The source of these receptors is a woman in her fifties or sixties with active or convalescent COVID-19. The CDR3 runs from the conserved cysteine through the conserved F or W. The D gene is left open where the match is weak. Clone size, where shown, is once, few, many, or a class for clones that have expanded.

CDR3: CASSKEGDDEQFF
DNA: TGTGCCAGCAGCAAAGAAGGAGACGATGAGCAGTTCTTC
V: TRBV21-1
D: .
size: .
J: TRBJ2-1

CDR3: CASSPLRTDYGYTF
DNA: TGTGCCAGCTCACCACTTCGGACTGACTATGGCTACACCTTC
V: TRBV18
D: .
size: once
J: TRBJ1-2

CDR3: CASSLQGRGEKLFF
DNA: TGTGCCAGCTCACTTCAGGGGAGGGGTGAAAAACTGTTTTTT
V: TRBV18
D: .
size: .
J: TRBJ1-4

CDR3: CTSSLVTGNQPQHF
DNA: TGTACCAGTAGTTTGGTTACAGGTAATCAGCCCCAGCATTTT
V: TRBV19
D: .
size: .
J: TRBJ1-5

CDR3: CASSSITRTDLTTNEKLFF
DNA: TGTGCCAGCAGCTCCATCACTCGGACAGACCTAACAACTAATGAAAAACTGTTTTTT
V: TRBV5-5
D: .
size: .
J: TRBJ1-4

CDR3: CASSLTGGPNYGYTF
DNA: TGTGCCAGCAGCCTAACAGGGGGCCCCAACTATGGCTACACCTTC
V: TRBV7-9
D: TRBD1
size: once
J: TRBJ1-2

CDR3: CASSYPRVSYEQYF
DNA: TGTGCCAGCAGTTACCCCCGGGTCTCCTACGAGCAGTACTTC
V: TRBV6-6
D: .
size: few
J: TRBJ2-7

CDR3: CASSLDEQVGSPLHF
DNA: TGTGCCAGCAGCTTAGATGAACAGGTCGGTTCACCCCTCCACTTT
V: TRBV7-2
D: .
size: .
J: TRBJ1-6

CDR3: CSAPKDNEQFF
DNA: TGCAGCGCCCCTAAAGACAATGAGCAGTTCTTC
V: TRBV29-1
D: .
size: .
J: TRBJ2-1

CDR3: CSVEVYPPGLNYGYTF
DNA: TGCAGCGTTGAGGTATACCCGCCAGGACTTAACTATGGCTACACCTTC
V: TRBV29-1
D: .
size: .
J: TRBJ1-2

CDR3: CASSRTGDRNTIYF
DNA: TGTGCCAGCAGCCGGACAGGGGATAGAAACACCATATATTTT
V: TRBV3-1/TRBV3-2
D: TRBD1
size: few
J: TRBJ1-3

CDR3: CASSYAYRGSEAFF
DNA: TGTGCCAGCAGTTACGCTTACAGGGGCTCTGAAGCTTTCTTT
V: TRBV6-5
D: TRBD1
size: .
J: TRBJ1-1

CDR3: CASSLVLSDHNEQFF
DNA: TGTGCCAGCAGCTTGGTACTATCAGACCACAATGAGCAGTTCTTC
V: TRBV5-5
D: .
size: few
J: TRBJ2-1

CDR3: CASSLEGGVGGEKLFF
DNA: TGCGCCAGCAGCTTGGAGGGTGGAGTGGGAGGTGAAAAACTGTTTTTT
V: TRBV5-1
D: .
size: .
J: TRBJ1-4

CDR3: CASSPGTGYEKLFF
DNA: TGTGCCTCTTCTCCCGGGACAGGGTATGAAAAACTGTTTTTT
V: TRBV30
D: TRBD1
size: .
J: TRBJ1-4

CDR3: CASSVDRASEAFF
DNA: TGTGCCAGCAGCGTAGACAGGGCTTCTGAAGCTTTCTTT
V: TRBV9
D: .
size: .
J: TRBJ1-1

CDR3: CASSVAERRYNEQFF
DNA: TGTGCCAGCAGCGTAGCCGAGCGACGATACAATGAGCAGTTCTTC
V: TRBV9
D: .
size: .
J: TRBJ2-1

CDR3: CAISDPGTASTGELFF
DNA: TGTGCCATCAGTGACCCCGGGACTGCTTCTACCGGGGAGCTGTTTTTT
V: TRBV10-3
D: .
size: .
J: TRBJ2-2

CDR3: CASSFGQGSGYTF
DNA: TGCGCCAGCAGCTTTGGACAGGGGAGTGGCTACACCTTC
V: TRBV5-1
D: TRBD1
size: .
J: TRBJ1-2

CDR3: CASSLAGVGGYTF
DNA: TGTGCCAGCAGCTTGGCGGGGGTGGGAGGCTACACCTTC
V: TRBV5-4
D: .
size: .
J: TRBJ1-2

CDR3: CASSFRDRGANTEAFF
DNA: TGTGCCAGTAGTTTCCGGGACAGGGGAGCGAACACTGAAGCTTTCTTT
V: TRBV19
D: TRBD1
size: .
J: TRBJ1-1

CDR3: CSASREADPRGSPLHF
DNA: TGCAGTGCTAGTAGGGAGGCAGACCCCCGGGGTTCACCCCTCCACTTT
V: TRBV20-1
D: .
size: .
J: TRBJ1-6

CDR3: CASSPRQGADTEAFF
DNA: TGTGCCAGCAGCCCCCGACAGGGGGCTGACACTGAAGCTTTCTTT
V: TRBV11-2
D: TRBD1
size: .
J: TRBJ1-1

CDR3: CASSLEAAGGGQYF
DNA: TGTGCCAGCAGCTTAGAGGCGGCAGGGGGAGGCCAGTACTTC
V: TRBV7-9
D: .
size: .
J: TRBJ2-5

CDR3: CSARTGLLSSYEQYF
DNA: TGCAGCGCCAGAACCGGACTCCTGAGCTCCTACGAGCAGTACTTC
V: TRBV29-1
D: .
size: .
J: TRBJ2-7

CDR3: CASSFYGGDTDTQYF
DNA: TGTGCCAGCAGCTTTTACGGGGGGGACACAGATACGCAGTATTTT
V: TRBV7-9
D: TRBD2
size: .
J: TRBJ2-3